The clone carrying this TCR beta chain was observed a few times. Aged 18 to 65, the patients had hyperthyroidism that was newly diagnosed and had lasted under 2 months. This sample was included in a study of T cells in Graves' hyperthyroidism and ophthalmopathy. Study-wide background: Before any treatment, at initial diagnosis, peripheral blood was collected.

The CDR3 has 14 residues. The V and J ends lost 8 bases and 3 bases respectively, with 17 bases between them. Germline-derived CDR1 and CDR2 are SEHNR and FQNEAQ (reference sequence). The TCR beta CDR3 regions underwent amplification using RNA transcripts as the source. First-round RT-PCR with HTBI primers amplified the TCR CDR3 region. TCRdb ran MiXCR on the multiplex PCR reads and lists one entry per CDR3 protein. The repertoire includes 300,000 or so distinct CDR3 sequences, over 15% of them detected once, and 33% sits in the top ten. The V gene is TRBV7-9, the J gene TRBJ2-7; no reliable D call. The sequenced material came from blood. The TCR originated in a man younger than 40 with Graves' hyperthyroidism. The CDR3 loop reads CASGPTRSDYEQYF. In DNA, the CDR3 is TGTGCCAGCGGACCGACAAGAAGCGACTACGAGCAGTACTTC.